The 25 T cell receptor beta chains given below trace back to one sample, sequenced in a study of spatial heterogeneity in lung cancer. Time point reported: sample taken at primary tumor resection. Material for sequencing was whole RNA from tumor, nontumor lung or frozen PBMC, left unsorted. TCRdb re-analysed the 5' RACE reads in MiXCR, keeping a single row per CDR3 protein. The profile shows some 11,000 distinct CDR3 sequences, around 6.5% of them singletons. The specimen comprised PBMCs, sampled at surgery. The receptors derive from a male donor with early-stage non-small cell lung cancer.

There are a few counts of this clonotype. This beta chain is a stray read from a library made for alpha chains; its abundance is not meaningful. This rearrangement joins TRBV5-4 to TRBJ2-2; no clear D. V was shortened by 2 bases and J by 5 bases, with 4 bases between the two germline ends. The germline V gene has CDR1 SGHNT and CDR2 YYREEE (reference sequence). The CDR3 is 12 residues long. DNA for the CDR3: TGTGCCAGCAGCTTATGGACCGGGGAGCTGTTTTTT. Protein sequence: CASSLWTGELFF.

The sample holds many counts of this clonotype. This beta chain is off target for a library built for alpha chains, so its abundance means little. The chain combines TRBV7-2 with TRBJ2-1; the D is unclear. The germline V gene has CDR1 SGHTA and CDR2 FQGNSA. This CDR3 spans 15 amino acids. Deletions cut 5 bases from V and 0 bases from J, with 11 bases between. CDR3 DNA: TGTGCCAGCAGCCTGATGATGAGCTCCTACAATGAGCAGTTCTTC. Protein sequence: CASSLMMSSYNEQFF.

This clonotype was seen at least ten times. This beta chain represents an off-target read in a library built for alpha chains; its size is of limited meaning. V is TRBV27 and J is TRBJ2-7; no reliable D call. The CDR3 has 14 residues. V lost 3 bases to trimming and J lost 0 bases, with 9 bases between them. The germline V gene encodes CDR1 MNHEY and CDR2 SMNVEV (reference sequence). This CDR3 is CASSLLSRSYEQYF. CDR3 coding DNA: TGTGCCAGCAGTTTGTTGTCTCGCTCCTACGAGCAGTACTTC.

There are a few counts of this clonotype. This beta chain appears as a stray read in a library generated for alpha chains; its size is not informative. The CDR3 loop reads CASRTGPQSNEQYF. DNA for the CDR3: TGCGCCAGCCGGACCGGGCCCCAAAGCAACGAGCAGTACTTC. The V gene is TRBV5-1, the J gene TRBJ2-7; D call uncertain. The CDR3 sequence is 14 residues long. Per the germline V gene, CDR1 is SGHRS and CDR2 is YFSETQ. V gave up 7 bases and J gave up 5 bases, with 19 bases separating them.

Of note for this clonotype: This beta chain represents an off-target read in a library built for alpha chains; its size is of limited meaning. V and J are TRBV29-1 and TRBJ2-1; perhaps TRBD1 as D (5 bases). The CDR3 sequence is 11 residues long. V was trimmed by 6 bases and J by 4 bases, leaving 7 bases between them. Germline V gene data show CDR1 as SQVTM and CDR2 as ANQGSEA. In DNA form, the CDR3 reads TGCAGCGTGAACAGGTACAATGAGCAGTTCTTC. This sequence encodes CSVNRYNEQFF.

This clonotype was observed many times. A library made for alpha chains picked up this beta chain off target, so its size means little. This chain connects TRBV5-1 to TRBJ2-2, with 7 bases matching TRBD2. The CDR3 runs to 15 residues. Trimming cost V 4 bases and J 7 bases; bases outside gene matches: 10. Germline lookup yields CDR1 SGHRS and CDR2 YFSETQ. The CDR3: CASSLAAPWGGELFF. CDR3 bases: TGCGCCAGCAGCCTAGCGGCGCCCTGGGGCGGGGAGCTGTTTTTT.

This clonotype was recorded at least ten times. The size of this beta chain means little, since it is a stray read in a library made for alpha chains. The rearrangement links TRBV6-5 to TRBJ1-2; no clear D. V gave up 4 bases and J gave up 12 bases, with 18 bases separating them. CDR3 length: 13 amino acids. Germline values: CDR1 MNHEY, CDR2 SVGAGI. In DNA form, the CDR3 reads TGTGCCAGCAGTTTTGGCGGGATTGGAAATAACACCTTC. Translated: CASSFGGIGNNTF.

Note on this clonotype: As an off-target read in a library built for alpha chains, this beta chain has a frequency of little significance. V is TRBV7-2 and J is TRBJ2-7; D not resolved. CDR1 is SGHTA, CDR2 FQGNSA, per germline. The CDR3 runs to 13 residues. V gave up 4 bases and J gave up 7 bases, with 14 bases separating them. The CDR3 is CASSWNRVREQYF. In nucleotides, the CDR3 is TGTGCCAGCAGCTGGAATAGGGTGAGGGAGCAGTACTTC.

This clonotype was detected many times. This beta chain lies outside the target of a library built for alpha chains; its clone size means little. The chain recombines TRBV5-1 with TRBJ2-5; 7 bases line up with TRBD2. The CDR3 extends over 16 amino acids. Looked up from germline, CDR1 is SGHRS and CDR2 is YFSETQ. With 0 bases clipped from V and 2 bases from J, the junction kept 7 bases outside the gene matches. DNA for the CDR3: TGCGCCAGCAGCTTGGCCGGGACGGGGGGACAAGAGACCCAGTACTTC. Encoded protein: CASSLAGTGGQETQYF. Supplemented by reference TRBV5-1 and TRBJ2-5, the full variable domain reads KAGVTQTPRYLIKTRGQQVTLSCSPISGHRSVSWYQQTPGQGLQFLFEYFSETQRNKGNFPGRFSGRQFSNSRSEMNVSTLELGDSALYLCASSLAGTGGQETQYFGPGTRLLVL.

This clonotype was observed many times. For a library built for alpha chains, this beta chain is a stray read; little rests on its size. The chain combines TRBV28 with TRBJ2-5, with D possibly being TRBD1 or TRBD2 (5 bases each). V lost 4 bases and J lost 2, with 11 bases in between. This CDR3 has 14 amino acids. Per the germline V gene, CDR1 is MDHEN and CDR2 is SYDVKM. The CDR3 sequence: CASSSGTAQETQYF. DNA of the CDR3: TGTGCCAGCAGTTCGGGGACGGCTCAAGAGACCCAGTACTTC.

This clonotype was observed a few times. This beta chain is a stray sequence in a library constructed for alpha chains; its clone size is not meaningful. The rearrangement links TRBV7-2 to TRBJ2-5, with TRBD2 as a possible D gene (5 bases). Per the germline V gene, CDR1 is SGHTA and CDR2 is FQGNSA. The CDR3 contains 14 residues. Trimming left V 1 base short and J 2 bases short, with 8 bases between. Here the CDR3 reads CASSLVGIQETQYF. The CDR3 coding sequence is TGTGCCAGCAGCTTAGTCGGGATACAAGAGACCCAGTACTTC.

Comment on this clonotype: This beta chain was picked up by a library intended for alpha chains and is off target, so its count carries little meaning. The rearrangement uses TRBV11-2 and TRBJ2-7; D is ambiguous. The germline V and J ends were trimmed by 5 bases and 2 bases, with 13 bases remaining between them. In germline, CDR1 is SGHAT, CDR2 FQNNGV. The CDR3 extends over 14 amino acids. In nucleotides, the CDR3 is TGTGCCAGCAGCAGGGATCCCGGAACCTACGAGCAGTACTTC. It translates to CASSRDPGTYEQYF.

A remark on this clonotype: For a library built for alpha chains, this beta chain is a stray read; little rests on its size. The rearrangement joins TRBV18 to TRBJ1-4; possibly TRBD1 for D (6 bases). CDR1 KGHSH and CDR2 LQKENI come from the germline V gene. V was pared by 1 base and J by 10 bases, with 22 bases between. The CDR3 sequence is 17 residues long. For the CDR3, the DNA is TGTGCCAGCTCACCACGAGGGCTTGACAGGAGCCCTGTAAAACTGTTTTTT. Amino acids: CASSPRGLDRSPVKLFF.

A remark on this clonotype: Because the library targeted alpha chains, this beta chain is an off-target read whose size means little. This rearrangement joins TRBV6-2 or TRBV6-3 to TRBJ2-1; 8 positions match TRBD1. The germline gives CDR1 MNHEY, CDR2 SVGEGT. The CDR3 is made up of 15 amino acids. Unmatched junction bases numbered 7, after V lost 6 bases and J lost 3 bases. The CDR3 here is CASRKIGQGYNEQFF. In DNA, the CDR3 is TGTGCCAGCAGAAAGATCGGACAGGGCTACAATGAGCAGTTCTTC.

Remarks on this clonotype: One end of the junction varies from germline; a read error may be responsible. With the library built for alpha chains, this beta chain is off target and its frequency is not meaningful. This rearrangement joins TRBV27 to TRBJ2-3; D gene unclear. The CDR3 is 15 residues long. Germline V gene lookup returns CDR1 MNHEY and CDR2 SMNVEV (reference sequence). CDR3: CVSSSPTESTDTQYF. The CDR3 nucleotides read TGTGTCAGCAGTTCCCCCACGGAGAGCACAGATACGCAGTATTTT.

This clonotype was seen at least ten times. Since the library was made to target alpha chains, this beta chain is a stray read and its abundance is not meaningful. CDR3 residues: CASSPVVLLASRGYTF. The CDR3 DNA reads as TGTGCCAGCTCACCAGTAGTCCTCTTGGCTAGTAGGGGCTACACCTTC. This chain connects TRBV18 to TRBJ1-2; D is undetermined. The CDR3 runs to 16 residues. The germline CDR1 and CDR2 sequences are KGHSH and LQKENI. V gave up 2 bases and J gave up 8 bases, with 21 bases separating them.

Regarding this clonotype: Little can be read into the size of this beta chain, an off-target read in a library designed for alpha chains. The CDR3 sequence: CASSSMVGIGNQPQHF. CDR3 sequence (DNA): TGTGCCAGCAGTTCTATGGTGGGAATTGGCAATCAGCCCCAGCATTTT. The rearrangement links TRBV6-5 to TRBJ1-5; D not certain. The CDR3 contains 16 residues. Germline V gene lookup returns CDR1 MNHEY and CDR2 SVGAGI. V was cut by 4 bases and J by 2 bases, with 15 bases left in between.

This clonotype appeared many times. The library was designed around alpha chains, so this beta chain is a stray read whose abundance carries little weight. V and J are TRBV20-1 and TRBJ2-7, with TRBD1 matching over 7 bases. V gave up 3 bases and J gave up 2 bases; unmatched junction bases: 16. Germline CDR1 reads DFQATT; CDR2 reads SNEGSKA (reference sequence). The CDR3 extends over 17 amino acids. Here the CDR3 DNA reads TGCAGTGCTAGGATTGCCGGGACAGCCGGTCGAGCCTACGAGCAGTACTTC. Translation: CSARIAGTAGRAYEQYF.

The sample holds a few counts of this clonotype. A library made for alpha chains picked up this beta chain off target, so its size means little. The chain's CDR3 is CASSVDSGRNSYNEQFF. CDR3 sequence (DNA): TGTGCCAGCAGCGTAGATAGCGGGAGAAATAGCTACAATGAGCAGTTCTTC. This sequence joins TRBV9 and TRBJ2-1; 9 bases are a match to TRBD2. Germline V CDR1 and CDR2: SGDLS, YYNGEE. V gave up 0 bases and J gave up 3 bases; unmatched junction bases: 7. The CDR3 totals 17 residues.

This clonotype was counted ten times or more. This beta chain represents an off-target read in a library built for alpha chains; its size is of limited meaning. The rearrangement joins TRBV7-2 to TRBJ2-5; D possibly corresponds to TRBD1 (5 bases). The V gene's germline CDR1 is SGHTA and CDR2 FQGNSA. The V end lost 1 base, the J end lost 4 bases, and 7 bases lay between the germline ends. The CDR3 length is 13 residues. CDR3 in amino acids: CASSLGQGETQYF. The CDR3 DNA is TGTGCCAGCAGCTTAGGGCAGGGAGAGACCCAGTACTTC.

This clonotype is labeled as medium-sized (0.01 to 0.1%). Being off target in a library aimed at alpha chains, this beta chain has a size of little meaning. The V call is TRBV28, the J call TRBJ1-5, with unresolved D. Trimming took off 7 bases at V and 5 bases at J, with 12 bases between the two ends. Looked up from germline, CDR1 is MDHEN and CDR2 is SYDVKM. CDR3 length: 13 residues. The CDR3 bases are TGTGCCAGCAACCAGCAAGGGTATCAGCCCCAGCATTTT. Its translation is CASNQQGYQPQHF.

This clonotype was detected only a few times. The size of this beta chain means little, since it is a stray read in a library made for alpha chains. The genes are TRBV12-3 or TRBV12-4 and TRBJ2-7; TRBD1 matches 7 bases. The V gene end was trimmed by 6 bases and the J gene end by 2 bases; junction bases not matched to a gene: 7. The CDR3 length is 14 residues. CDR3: CASSRTGIPYEQYF. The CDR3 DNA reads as TGTGCCAGCAGCCGGACAGGAATCCCCTACGAGCAGTACTTC.

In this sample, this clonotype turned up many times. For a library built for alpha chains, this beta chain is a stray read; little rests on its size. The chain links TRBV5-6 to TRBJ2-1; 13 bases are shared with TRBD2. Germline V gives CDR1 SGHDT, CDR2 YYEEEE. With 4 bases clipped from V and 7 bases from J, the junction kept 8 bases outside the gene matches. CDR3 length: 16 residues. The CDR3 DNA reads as TGTGCCAGCAGCGTCGGACTAGCGGGAGAGTTAAATGAGCAGTTCTTC. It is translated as CASSVGLAGELNEQFF.

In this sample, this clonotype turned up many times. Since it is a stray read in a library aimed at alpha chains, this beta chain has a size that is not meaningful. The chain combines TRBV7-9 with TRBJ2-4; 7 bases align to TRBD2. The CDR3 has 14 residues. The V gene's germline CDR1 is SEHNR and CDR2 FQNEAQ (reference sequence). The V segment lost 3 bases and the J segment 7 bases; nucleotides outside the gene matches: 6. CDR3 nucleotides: TGTGCCAGCAGCTTCGCGGGAGAAGGGAACATTCAGTACTTC. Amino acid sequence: CASSFAGEGNIQYF.

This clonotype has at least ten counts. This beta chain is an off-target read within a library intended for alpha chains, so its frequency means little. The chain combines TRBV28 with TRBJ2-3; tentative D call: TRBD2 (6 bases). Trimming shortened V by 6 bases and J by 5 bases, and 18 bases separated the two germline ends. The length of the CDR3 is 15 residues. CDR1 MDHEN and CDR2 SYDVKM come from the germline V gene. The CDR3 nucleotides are TGTGCCAGCAGCCCCTGGGGGGTGCATGGAGATACGCAGTATTTT. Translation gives CASSPWGVHGDTQYF.